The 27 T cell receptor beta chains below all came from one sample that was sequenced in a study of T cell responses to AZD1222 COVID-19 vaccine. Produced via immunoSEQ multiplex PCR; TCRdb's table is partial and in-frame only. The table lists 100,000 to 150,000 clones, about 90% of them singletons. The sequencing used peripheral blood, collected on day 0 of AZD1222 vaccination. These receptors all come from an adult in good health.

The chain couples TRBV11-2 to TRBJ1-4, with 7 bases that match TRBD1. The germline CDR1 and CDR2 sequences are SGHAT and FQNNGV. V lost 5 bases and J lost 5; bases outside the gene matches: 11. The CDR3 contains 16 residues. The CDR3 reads CASSLQGPGGNEKLFF. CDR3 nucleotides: TGTGCCAGCAGCCTCCAGGGACCAGGGGGAAATGAAAAACTGTTTTTT.

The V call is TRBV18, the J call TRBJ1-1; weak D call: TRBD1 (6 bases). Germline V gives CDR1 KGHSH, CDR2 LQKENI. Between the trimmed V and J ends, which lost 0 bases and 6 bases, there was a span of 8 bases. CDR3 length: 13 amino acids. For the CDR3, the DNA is TGTGCCAGCTCACCACCTGGGACATCTGAAGCTTTCTTT. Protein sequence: CASSPPGTSEAFF.

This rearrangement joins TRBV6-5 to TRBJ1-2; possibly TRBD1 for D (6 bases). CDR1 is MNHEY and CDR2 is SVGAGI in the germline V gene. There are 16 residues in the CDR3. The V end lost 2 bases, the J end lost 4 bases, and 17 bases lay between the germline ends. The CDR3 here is CASSYRPTGPGYGYTF. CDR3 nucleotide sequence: TGTGCCAGCAGTTACCGCCCGACAGGCCCGGGCTATGGCTACACCTTC.

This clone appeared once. The CDR3 coding sequence is TGTGCCAGCTCACCAGGGGGCCAGGATTCACCCCTCCACTTT. Translated, it gives CASSPGGQDSPLHF. The chain has TRBV18 and TRBJ1-6, with a tentative D call TRBD1 (6 bases). The V end lost 2 bases, the J end lost 8 bases, and 10 bases lay between the germline ends. Germline V gene data show CDR1 as KGHSH and CDR2 as LQKENI. This CDR3 region has 14 residues.

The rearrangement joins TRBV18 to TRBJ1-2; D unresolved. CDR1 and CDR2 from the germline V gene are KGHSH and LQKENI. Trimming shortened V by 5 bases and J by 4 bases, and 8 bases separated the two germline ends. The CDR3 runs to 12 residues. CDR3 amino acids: CASSDGIYGYTF. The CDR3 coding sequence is TGTGCCAGCTCAGATGGGATCTATGGCTACACCTTC.

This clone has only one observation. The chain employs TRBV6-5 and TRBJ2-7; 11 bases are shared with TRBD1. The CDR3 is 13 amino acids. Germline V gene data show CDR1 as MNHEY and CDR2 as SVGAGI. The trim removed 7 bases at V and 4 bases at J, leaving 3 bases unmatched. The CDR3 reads CASKDRGHYEQYF. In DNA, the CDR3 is TGTGCCAGCAAGGACAGGGGGCATTACGAGCAGTACTTC.

The DNA of the CDR3 is TGTGCCAGCAGCCAAGAGGTAGGAGGGTTCGGAAACACCATATATTTT. Translating it yields CASSQEVGGFGNTIYF. The J gene is TRBJ1-3, the V gene TRBV3-1 (or the pseudogene TRBV3-2); the D is unclear. The ends were cut back, 0 bases at V and 4 bases at J, with 13 bases in the middle. Germline values: CDR1 LGHDT, CDR2 YNNKEL (reference sequence). The CDR3 consists of 16 residues.

The CDR3 loop is CASMIGQGLSYEQYF. Here the CDR3 DNA reads TGTGCCAGCATGATCGGACAGGGATTATCCTACGAGCAGTACTTC. The chain combines TRBV6-5 with TRBJ2-7; 8 bases match TRBD1. Trimming took 7 bases from V and 1 from J; bases not matched to a gene: 9. Germline-derived CDR1 and CDR2 are MNHEY and SVGAGI. The CDR3 has 15 amino acids.

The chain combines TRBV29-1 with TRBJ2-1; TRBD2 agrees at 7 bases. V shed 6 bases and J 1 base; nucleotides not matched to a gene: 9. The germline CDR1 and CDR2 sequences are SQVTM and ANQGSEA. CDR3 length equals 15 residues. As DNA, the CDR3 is TGCAGCGTCATGAGCGGGACTGATTCCTACAATGAGCAGTTCTTC. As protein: CSVMSGTDSYNEQFF.

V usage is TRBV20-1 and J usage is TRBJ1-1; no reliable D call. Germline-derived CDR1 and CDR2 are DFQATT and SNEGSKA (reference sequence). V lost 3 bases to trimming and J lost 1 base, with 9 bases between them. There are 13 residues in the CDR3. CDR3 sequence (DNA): TGCAGTGCTAGTGTAGAACCGAACACTGAAGCTTTCTTT. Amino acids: CSASVEPNTEAFF.

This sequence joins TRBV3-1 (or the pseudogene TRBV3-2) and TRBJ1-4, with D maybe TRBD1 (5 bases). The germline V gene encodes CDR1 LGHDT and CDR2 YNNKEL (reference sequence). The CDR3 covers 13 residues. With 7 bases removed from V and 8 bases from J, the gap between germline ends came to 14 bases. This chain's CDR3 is CASTRGQGEKLFF. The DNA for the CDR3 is TGTGCCAGCACACGAGGGCAGGGCGAAAAACTGTTTTTT.

The CDR3, as DNA: TGCGCCAGCGGCTCACAGGGGGTAAGCGACGAGCAGTACTTC. It specifies CASGSQGVSDEQYF. This chain links TRBV5-1 with TRBJ2-7; 8 bases agree with TRBD1. Germline lookup yields CDR1 SGHRS and CDR2 YFSETQ. This CDR3 comprises 14 residues. With 7 bases clipped from V and 5 bases from J, the junction kept 11 bases outside the gene matches.

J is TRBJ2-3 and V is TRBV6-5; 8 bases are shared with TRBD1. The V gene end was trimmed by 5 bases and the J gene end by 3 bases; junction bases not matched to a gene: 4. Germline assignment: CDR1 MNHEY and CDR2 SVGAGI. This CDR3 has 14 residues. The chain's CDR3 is CASSLQGATDTQYF. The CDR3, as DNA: TGTGCCAGCAGTCTGCAGGGGGCAACAGATACGCAGTATTTT.

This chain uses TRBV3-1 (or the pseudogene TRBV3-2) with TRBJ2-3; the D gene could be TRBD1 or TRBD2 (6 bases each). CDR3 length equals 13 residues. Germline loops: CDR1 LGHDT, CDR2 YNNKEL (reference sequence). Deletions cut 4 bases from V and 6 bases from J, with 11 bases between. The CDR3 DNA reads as TGTGCCAGCAGCCGAAGGGGGGAGGATACGCAGTATTTT. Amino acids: CASSRRGEDTQYF.

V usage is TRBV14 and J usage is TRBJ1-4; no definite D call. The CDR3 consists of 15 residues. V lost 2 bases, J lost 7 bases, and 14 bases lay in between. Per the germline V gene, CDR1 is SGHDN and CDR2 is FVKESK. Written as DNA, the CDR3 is TGTGCCAGCAGCCAACTACAAGGATCTGGTGAAAAACTGTTTTTT. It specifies CASSQLQGSGEKLFF.

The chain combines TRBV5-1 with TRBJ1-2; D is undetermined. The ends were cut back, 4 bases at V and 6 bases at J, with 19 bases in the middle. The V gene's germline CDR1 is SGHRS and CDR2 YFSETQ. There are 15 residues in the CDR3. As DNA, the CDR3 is TGCGCCAGCAGCCCAAGGACTCCTCCACTGGATGGCTACACCTTC. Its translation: CASSPRTPPLDGYTF.

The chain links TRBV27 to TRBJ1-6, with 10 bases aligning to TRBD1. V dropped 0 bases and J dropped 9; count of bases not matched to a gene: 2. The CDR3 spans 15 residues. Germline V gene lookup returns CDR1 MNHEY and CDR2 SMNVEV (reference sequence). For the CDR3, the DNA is TGTGCCAGCAGTTTATCGGGACAGGGGACTTCACCCCTCCACTTT. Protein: CASSLSGQGTSPLHF.

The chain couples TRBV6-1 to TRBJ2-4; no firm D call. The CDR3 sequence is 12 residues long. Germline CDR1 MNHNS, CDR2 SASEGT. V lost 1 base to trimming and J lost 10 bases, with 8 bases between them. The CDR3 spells CASSEVLAIQYF. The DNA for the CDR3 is TGTGCCAGCAGTGAAGTGTTAGCAATTCAGTACTTC.

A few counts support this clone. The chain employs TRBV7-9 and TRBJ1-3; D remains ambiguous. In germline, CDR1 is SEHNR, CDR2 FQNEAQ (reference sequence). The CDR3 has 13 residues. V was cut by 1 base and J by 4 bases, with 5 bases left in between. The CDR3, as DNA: TGTGCCAGCAGCTTAGGGGCCGGAAACACCATATATTTT. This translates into CASSLGAGNTIYF.

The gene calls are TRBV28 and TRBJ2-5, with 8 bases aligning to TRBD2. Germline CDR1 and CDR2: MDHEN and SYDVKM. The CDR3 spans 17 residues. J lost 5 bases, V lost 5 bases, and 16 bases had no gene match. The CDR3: CASSPRGSGKLTETQYF. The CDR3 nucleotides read TGTGCCAGCAGTCCCCGTGGTAGCGGGAAGCTAACGGAGACCCAGTACTTC.

This CDR3 reads CASSLLTGGNTIYF. The CDR3 nucleotides are TGTGCCAGCAGCTTACTGACAGGGGGCAACACCATATATTTT. The chain uses TRBV28 and TRBJ1-3, with 10 bases identical to TRBD1. Per the germline V gene, CDR1 is MDHEN and CDR2 is SYDVKM. This CDR3 has 14 amino acids. V lost 6 bases to trimming and J lost 7 bases; unmatched junction nucleotides: 6.

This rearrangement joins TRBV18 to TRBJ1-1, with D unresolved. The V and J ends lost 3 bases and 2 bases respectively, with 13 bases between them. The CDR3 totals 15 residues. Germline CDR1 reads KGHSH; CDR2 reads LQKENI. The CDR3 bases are TGTGCCAGCTCACCTCAAGCCACAGAAAACACTGAAGCTTTCTTT. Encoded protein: CASSPQATENTEAFF.

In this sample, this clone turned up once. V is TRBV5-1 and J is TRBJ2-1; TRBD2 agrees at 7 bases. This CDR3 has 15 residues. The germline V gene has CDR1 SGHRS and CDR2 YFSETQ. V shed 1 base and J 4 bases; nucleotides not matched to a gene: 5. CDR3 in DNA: TGCGCCAGCAGCTTGTTGTGGGAGGGATACAATGAGCAGTTCTTC. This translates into CASSLLWEGYNEQFF.

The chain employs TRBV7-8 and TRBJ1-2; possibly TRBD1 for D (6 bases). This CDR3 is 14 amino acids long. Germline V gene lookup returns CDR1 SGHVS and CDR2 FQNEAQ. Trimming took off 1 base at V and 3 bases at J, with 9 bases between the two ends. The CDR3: CASSLEQGHYGYTF. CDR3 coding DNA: TGTGCCAGCAGCTTAGAGCAGGGGCACTATGGCTACACCTTC.

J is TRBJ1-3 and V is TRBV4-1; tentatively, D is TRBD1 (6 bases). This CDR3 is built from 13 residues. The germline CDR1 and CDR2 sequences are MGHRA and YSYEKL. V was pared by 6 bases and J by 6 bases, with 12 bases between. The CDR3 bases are TGCGCCAGCAGTTTGGCAGGGGCAAACACCATATATTTT. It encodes CASSLAGANTIYF.

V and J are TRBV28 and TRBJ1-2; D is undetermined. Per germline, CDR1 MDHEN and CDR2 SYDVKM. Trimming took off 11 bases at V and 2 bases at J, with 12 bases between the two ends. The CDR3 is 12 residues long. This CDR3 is CASHRVNYGYTF. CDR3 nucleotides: TGTGCCTCCCACCGGGTAAACTATGGCTACACCTTC.

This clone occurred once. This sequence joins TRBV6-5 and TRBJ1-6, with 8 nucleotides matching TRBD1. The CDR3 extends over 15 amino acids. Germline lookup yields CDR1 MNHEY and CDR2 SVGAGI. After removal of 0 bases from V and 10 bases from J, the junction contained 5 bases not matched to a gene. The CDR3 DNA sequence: TGTGCCAGCAGTTACTCTGCCAGGGGGCGATCACCCCTCCACTTT. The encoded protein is CASSYSARGRSPLHF.